This T cell receptor beta chain was identified during a study of T cells in Graves' hyperthyroidism and ophthalmopathy. This clonotype was seen a few times. Its antigen is undetermined. The CDR3 runs to 14 residues. From germline, CDR1 is SGHDN and CDR2 FVKESK. The V end lost 7 bases, the J end lost 0 bases, and 9 bases lay between the germline ends. Study-level points and caveats: Most thyroid clonotypes that were expanded above 0.001 also turned up in blood.

It was uncontrolled infection, other autoimmune disease, pregnancy or lactation that excluded patients. TCR beta CDR3 sequences were amplified from RNA transcripts. Primed by the HTBI set, a first-round RT-PCR was run on the TCR CDR3. TCRdb re-called the multiplex PCR reads through MiXCR, storing one row per CDR3 protein. The top ten hold 16% of the sample, which has 730,000 or so distinct CDR3 sequences, approximately 19% seen once. Sequenced sample: blood. The TCR originated in a woman aged 50 to 65 with Graves' hyperthyroidism that later progressed to Graves' ophthalmopathy. The chain employs TRBV14 and TRBJ2-2; D gene ambiguous. The CDR3 region has the DNA TGTGCCAGCACCCGAACTACGAACACCGGGGAGCTGTTTTTT. Encoded protein: CASTRTTNTGELFF.